Listed here are 5 T cell receptor beta chains from one sample, sequenced in a study of T cells in Graves' hyperthyroidism and ophthalmopathy (dated by TCRdb to about 2019). Receptor amplification or capture employed multiplex PCR. The sequencer listed for this sample is Illumina HiSeq 2000. The TCR beta CDR3 regions were amplified from RNA transcripts. A first-round RT-PCR of the TCR CDR3 used the HTBI primer set with the Qiagen OneStep RT-PCR kit. TCRdb handled the public reads itself, with Q25 trimming in fastp and clone calling in MiXCR, and kept productive beta chains. All rows with the same CDR3 protein become a single entry with the most common DNA and genes. The sample table lists around 60,000 distinct CDR3 sequences, about 50% of them with a count of one. The ten largest make up over 10% of the sample. The sequenced sample was blood. Receptor source: a woman aged 25-40 years with Graves' ophthalmopathy.

This clonotype came up many times. The rearrangement links TRBV4-1 to TRBJ2-1; 9 nucleotides match TRBD2. This CDR3 contains 16 residues. Germline assignment: CDR1 MGHRA and CDR2 YSYEKL. V dropped 4 bases and J dropped 5; count of bases not matched to a gene: 9. DNA for the CDR3: TGCGCCAGCAGCCTAGGGGCTAGCGGGACCCACAATGAGCAGTTCTTC. This sequence encodes CASSLGASGTHNEQFF.

The gene calls are TRBV10-3 and TRBJ1-5; TRBD1 matches at 7 bases. J was trimmed by 7 bases and V by 6 bases; bases with no gene match: 9. This CDR3 region has 14 residues. Germline CDR1 ENHRY, CDR2 SYGVKD. CDR3 in amino acids: CAIRGTAEGQPQHF. The CDR3 DNA follows: TGTGCCATCAGGGGGACAGCGGAGGGACAGCCCCAGCATTTT.

This clonotype was seen a few times. J is TRBJ2-3 and V is TRBV20-1, with D unclear. Germline V gene sequence: CDR1 DFQATT, CDR2 SNEGSKA (reference sequence). This CDR3 region has 12 residues. The V end lost 0 bases, the J end lost 1 base, and 2 bases lay between the germline ends. The CDR3 nucleotides read TGCAGTGCTAGAGATTGCACAGATACGCAGTATTTT. This translates into CSARDCTDTQYF.

Comments on this clonotype: A read error is possible here, since a much larger clone lies one base away. The chain links TRBV7-9 to TRBJ2-3; 8 bases match TRBD2. The CDR3 contains 16 residues. Germline CDR1 SEHNR, CDR2 FQNEAQ (reference sequence). The junction had 12 bases not matched to a gene; V was cut back by 5 bases and J by 5 bases. CDR3 bases: TGTGCCAGCAGCCAAACCCGGGGGGGAAACCGAGATACGCAGTATTTT. Its translation is CASSQTRGGNRDTQYF.

A single count supports this clonotype. Given the absence of the conserved phenylalanine or tryptophan at the CDR3 end, a read error is likely. The J gene is TRBJ2-1, the V gene TRBV6-4; 8 positions match TRBD2. The V segment lost 9 bases and the J segment 5 bases; nucleotides outside the gene matches: 6. This CDR3 has 13 amino acids. Germline V lookup: CDR1 MRHNA, CDR2 SNTAGT. In DNA form, the CDR3 reads TGTGCCAGTGCGGGGGGTTGGAACAATGAGCAGTTCCTC. This gives the protein CASAGGWNNEQFL.